This is a list of T cell receptor beta chains from one sample in a study of CD8 T cells in Susac syndrome. TCRdb re-called the immunoSEQ multiplex PCR reads through MiXCR, storing one row per CDR3 protein. The sample consists of more than 100,000 distinct CDR3 sequences, around 85% of them appearing once. Sequences were obtained from CD8+ T cells from PBMCs. The receptor source for this set is a human donor with multiple sclerosis. CDR3s include the opening cysteine and the closing phenylalanine or tryptophan. Fields, in order: D gene, CDR3 length, J gene, V gene, clone size, CDR3 DNA, CDR3 protein. The D gene is left open where the match is weak. For some rows the clone size is stated as once, few or many, or as a class when expanded; others skip it.

TRBD2,18,TRBJ2-3,TRBV19,once,TGTGCCAGTAAGGTCGATGGTTCTAGCGGGAGTTGCGCAGATACGCAGTATTTT,CASKVDGSSGSCADTQYF
TRBD2,15,TRBJ2-1,TRBV6-1,once,TGTGCCTCTCTTTTCCCGGCGGGGGGGCCCAATGAGCAGTTCTTC,CASLFPAGGPNEQFF
.,16,TRBJ1-5,TRBV7-8,.,TGTGCCAGCAGCTTAGAAGTCTGGACATTGAATCAGCCCCAGCATTTT,CASSLEVWTLNQPQHF
.,13,TRBJ1-2,TRBV16,.,TGTGCCAGCAGCTTGGGACATCGGAGCGGCTACACCTTC,CASSLGHRSGYTF
.,14,TRBJ1-2,TRBV7-6,.,TGTGCCAGCAGCCCCGATACCGCTACCTATGGCTACACCTTC,CASSPDTATYGYTF
.,13,TRBJ1-1,TRBV28,.,TGTGCCAGCAGTTTACTTGAGGGAGTGGAAGCTTTCTTT,CASSLLEGVEAFF
TRBD1,15,TRBJ1-1,TRBV4-1,.,TGCGCCAGCAGCCAAGAAGGACAGGGGAACACTGAAGCTTTCTTT,CASSQEGQGNTEAFF
TRBD1,13,TRBJ2-7,TRBV9,.,TGTGCCAGCAGCGTAGAGACAGGGACCCAGCAGTACTTC,CASSVETGTQQYF
.,13,TRBJ2-7,TRBV2,.,TGTGCCAGCCGGTCGGGGAGTTCCTACGAGCAGTACTTC,CASRSGSSYEQYF
.,13,TRBJ1-1,TRBV19,few,TGTGCCAGTAGTATTTCCAGTCACACTGAAGCTTTCTTT,CASSISSHTEAFF
TRBD1,15,TRBJ1-2,TRBV12-3/TRBV12-4,.,TGTGCCAGCAGCGACCGAGACAGGGGACTTCAGGGCTACACCTTC,CASSDRDRGLQGYTF
.,13,TRBJ1-1,TRBV20-1,.,TGCAGTGCTAGCAACAGGCGGGGCACTGAAGCTTTCTTT,CSASNRRGTEAFF
.,14,TRBJ2-5,TRBV19,.,TGTGCCAGTAGTATAGATTCAGGGGCTGAGACCCAGTACTTC,CASSIDSGAETQYF
.,12,TRBJ1-1,TRBV6-1,.,TGTGCCAGCAGGCCTTTGGGCACTGAAGCTTTCTTT,CASRPLGTEAFF
TRBD1,18,TRBJ1-5,TRBV13,.,TGTGCCAGCAGCTCGACGGGCTCCGGGACAGCCCTCACAGATACGCAGCATTTT,CASSSTGSGTALTDTQHF
TRBD1,15,TRBJ1-5,TRBV11-2,few,TGTGCCAGCAGCTCTTCCGGGACAGGGGGACCGCCCCAGCATTTT,CASSSSGTGGPPQHF
.,15,TRBJ2-1,TRBV27,.,TGTGCCAGCAGTTATCAGGGGGGGCCATCCAATGAGCAGTTCTTC,CASSYQGGPSNEQFF
TRBD1,17,TRBJ1-2,TRBV11-2,.,TGTGCCAGCAGAGGCCCGACCCTCGACAGGGGCGGGAGTGGCTACACCTTC,CASRGPTLDRGGSGYTF
.,11,TRBJ1-1,TRBV30,.,TGTGCCTGGAGTTCAACCTGGGCGGCTTTCTTT,CAWSSTWAAFF
.,14,TRBJ2-3,TRBV7-2,.,TGTGCCAGCAGCTTACTCGGTGTTGGAGATACGCAGTATTTT,CASSLLGVGDTQYF
.,14,TRBJ2-7,TRBV27,.,TGTGCCAGTAGGCGCGGGGTAAGCCCCTACGAGCAGTACTTC,CASRRGVSPYEQYF
.,15,TRBJ1-2,TRBV19,.,TGTGCCAGTATCCTATCAGACAGATCTAACTATGGCTACACCTTC,CASILSDRSNYGYTF
.,11,TRBJ1-1,TRBV7-8,.,TGTGCCAGCAGCAGGGCCCACGAAGCTTTCTTT,CASSRAHEAFF
TRBD2,15,TRBJ2-3,TRBV19,.,TGTGCCAGTAGGACTAGCGGGGATCCGCCAGATACGCAGTATTTT,CASRTSGDPPDTQYF
.,16,TRBJ2-2,TRBV5-1,.,TGCGCCAGCAGCCCCGTAGGTACAGGGTACGGCGGGGAGCTGTTTTTT,CASSPVGTGYGGELFF
.,15,TRBJ2-1,TRBV28,.,TGTGCCAGCAGTTTAAGGGGGGGTCGAGGCAATGAGCAGTTCTTC,CASSLRGGRGNEQFF
.,13,TRBJ2-1,TRBV7-9,.,TGTGCCAGCAGCTCCGACTCGAACAATGAGCAGTTCTTC,CASSSDSNNEQFF
.,16,TRBJ1-5,TRBV21-1,.,TGTGCCAGCAGCAAAGCGGGGACAGGGGGGGATCAGCCCCAGCATTTT,CASSKAGTGGDQPQHF
TRBD2,19,TRBJ2-1,TRBV15,.,TGTGCCACCAGCAGTGACCTCGGTCGGGAGGGCCTCGGATGGGATGAGCAGTTCTTC,CATSSDLGREGLGWDEQFF
TRBD2,16,TRBJ2-3,TRBV7-8,.,TGTGCCAGCAGCTTAGTACTAGCGGGGGGGCCTGATACGCAGTATTTT,CASSLVLAGGPDTQYF
TRBD1,15,TRBJ1-5,TRBV28,.,TGTGCCAGCAGTCCCCGGGACAGAGGGAATCAGCCCCAGCATTTT,CASSPRDRGNQPQHF
TRBD1,14,TRBJ1-1,TRBV12-3/TRBV12-4,.,TGTGCCAGCAGTACCGGGACAGGGGGCACTGAAGCTTTCTTT,CASSTGTGGTEAFF
.,15,TRBJ2-1,TRBV6-1,once,TGTGCCAGCAGTGAACTGACAGGTTCCTACAATGAGCAGTTCTTC,CASSELTGSYNEQFF
TRBD2,17,TRBJ2-3,TRBV19,.,TGTGCCAGTAGTATTCTAGCGGGGCTCGAGGATGTAAATACGCAGTATTTT,CASSILAGLEDVNTQYF
TRBD1,15,TRBJ2-5,TRBV30,once,TGTGCCTGGTCCCCCGACAGGGGAACCCAAGAGACCCAGTACTTC,CAWSPDRGTQETQYF
TRBD1,15,TRBJ2-1,TRBV27,.,TGTGCCAGCAGTTTATGGGGGACAGGGATCAATGAGCAGTTCTTC,CASSLWGTGINEQFF
TRBD1,14,TRBJ1-5,TRBV6-5,.,TGTGCCAGCAGTGCAGGGGGCGCGTTCCAGCCCCAGCATTTT,CASSAGGAFQPQHF
.,14,TRBJ2-5,TRBV19,.,TGTGCCAGTAGTACCTTTGGCGGCCAAGAGACCCAGTACTTC,CASSTFGGQETQYF
.,18,TRBJ2-2,TRBV27,.,TGTGCCAGCAGTTTATCACCAGGGTACTTGACGAACACCGGGGAGCTGTTTTTT,CASSLSPGYLTNTGELFF
.,13,TRBJ2-1,TRBV29-1,.,TGCAGCGTTGTAGGTTCACTAAGGGGTGAGCAGTTCTTC,CSVVGSLRGEQFF
.,17,TRBJ2-6,TRBV4-3,once,TGCGCCAGCAGCCAATCCCCGGACAGATCTGGGGCCAACGTCCTGACTTTC,CASSQSPDRSGANVLTF
.,13,TRBJ2-2,TRBV29-1,few,TGCAGCGTTGCTGCGACGAACACCGGGGAGCTGTTTTTT,CSVAATNTGELFF